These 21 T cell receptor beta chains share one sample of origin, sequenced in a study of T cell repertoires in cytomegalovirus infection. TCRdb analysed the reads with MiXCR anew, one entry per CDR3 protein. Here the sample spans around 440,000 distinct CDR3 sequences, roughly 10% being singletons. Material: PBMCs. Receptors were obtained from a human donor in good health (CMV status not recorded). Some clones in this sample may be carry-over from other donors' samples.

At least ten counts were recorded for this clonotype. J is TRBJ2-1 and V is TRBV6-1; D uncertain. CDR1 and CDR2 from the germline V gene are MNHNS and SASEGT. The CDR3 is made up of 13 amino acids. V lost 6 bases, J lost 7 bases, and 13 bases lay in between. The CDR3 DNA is TGTGCCAGCAGGAATAGCCGGGTAAATGAGCAGTTCTTC. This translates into CASRNSRVNEQFF.

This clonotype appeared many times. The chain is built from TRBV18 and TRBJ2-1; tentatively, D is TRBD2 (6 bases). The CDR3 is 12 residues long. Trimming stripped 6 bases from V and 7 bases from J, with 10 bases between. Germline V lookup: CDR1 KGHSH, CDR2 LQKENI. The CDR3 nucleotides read TGTGCCAGCTCCCCTCTAGCGAATGAGCAGTTCTTC. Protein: CASSPLANEQFF.

CDR3 nucleotides: TGTGCCAGCACCGAAACCCGGGGGCTGGAGACCCAGTACTTC. This gives the protein CASTETRGLETQYF. This chain connects TRBV28 to TRBJ2-5; the D gene could be TRBD1 or TRBD2 (6 bases each). CDR1 MDHEN and CDR2 SYDVKM come from the germline V gene. The V and J ends lost 7 bases and 5 bases respectively, with 17 bases between them. The CDR3 is 14 amino acids.

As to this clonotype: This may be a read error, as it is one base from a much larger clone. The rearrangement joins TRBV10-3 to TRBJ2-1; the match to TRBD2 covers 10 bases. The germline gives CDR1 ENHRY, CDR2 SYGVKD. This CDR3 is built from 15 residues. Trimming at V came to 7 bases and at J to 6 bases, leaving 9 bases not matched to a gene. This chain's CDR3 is CAINERGGHCNEQFF. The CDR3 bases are TGTGCCATCAACGAGCGGGGGGGCCACTGCAATGAGCAGTTCTTC.

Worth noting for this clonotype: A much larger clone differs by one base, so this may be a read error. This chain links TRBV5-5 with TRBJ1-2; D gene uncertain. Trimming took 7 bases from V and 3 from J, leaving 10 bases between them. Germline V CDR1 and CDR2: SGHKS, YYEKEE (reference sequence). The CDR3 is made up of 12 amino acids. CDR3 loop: CASQAIHYGYTF. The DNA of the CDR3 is TGTGCCAGCCAGGCTATTCACTATGGCTACACCTTC.

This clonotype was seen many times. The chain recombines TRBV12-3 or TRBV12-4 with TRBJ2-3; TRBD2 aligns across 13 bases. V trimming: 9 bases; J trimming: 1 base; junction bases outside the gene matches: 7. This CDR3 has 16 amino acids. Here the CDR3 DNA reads TGTGCCAGTCACGGACTAGCGGGAGAGGGCACAGATACGCAGTATTTT. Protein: CASHGLAGEGTDTQYF.

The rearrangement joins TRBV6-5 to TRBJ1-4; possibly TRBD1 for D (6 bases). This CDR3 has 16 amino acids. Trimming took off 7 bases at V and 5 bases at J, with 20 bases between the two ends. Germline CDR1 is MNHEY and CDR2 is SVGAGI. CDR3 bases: TGTGCCAGCACTTCCCTCGGGGGCTGGGGCAATGAAAAACTGTTTTTT. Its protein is CASTSLGGWGNEKLFF.

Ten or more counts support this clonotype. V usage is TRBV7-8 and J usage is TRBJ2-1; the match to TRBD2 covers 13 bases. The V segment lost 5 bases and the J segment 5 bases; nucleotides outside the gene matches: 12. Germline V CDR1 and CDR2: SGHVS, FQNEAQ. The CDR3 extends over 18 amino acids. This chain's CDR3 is CASSMSFGTSGTNNEQFF. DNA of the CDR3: TGTGCCAGCAGCATGTCTTTCGGGACTAGCGGGACGAACAATGAGCAGTTCTTC.

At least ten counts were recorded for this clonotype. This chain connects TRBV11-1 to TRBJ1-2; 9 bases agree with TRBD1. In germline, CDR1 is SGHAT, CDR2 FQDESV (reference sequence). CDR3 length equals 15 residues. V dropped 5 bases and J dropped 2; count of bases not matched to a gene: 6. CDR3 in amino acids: CASSRGQGRNYGYTF. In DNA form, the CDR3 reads TGTGCCAGCAGCCGAGGACAGGGGCGAAACTATGGCTACACCTTC.

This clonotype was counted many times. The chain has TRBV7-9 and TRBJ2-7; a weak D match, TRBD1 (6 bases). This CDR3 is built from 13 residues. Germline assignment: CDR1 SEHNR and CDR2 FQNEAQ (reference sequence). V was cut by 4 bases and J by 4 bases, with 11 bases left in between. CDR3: CASSSRTDYEQYF. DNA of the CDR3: TGTGCCAGCAGCTCAAGGACAGATTACGAGCAGTACTTC.

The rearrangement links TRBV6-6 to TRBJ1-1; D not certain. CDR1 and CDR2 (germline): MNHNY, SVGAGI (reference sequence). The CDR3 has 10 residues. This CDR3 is CVAMSTEAFF. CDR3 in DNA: TGTGTCGCTATGAGCACTGAAGCTTTCTTT.

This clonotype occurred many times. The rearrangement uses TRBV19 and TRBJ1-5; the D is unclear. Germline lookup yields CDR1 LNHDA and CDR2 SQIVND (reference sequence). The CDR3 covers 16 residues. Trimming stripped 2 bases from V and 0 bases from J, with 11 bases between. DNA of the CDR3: TGTGCCAGTAGTATACCGGGGTCGTATAGCAATCAGCCCCAGCATTTT. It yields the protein CASSIPGSYSNQPQHF.

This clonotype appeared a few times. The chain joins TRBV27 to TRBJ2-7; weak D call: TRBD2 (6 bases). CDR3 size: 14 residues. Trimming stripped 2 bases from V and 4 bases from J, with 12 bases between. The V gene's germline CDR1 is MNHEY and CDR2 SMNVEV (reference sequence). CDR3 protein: CASSLTGVRYEQYF. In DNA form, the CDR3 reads TGTGCCAGCAGTTTAACGGGAGTGAGATACGAGCAGTACTTC.

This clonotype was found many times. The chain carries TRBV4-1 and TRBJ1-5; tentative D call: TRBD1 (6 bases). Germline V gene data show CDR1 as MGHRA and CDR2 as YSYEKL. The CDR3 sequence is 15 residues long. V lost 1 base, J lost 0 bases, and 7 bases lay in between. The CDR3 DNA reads TGCGCCAGCAGCCAAGTGGACAGTAGCAATCAGCCCCAGCATTTT. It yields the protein CASSQVDSSNQPQHF.

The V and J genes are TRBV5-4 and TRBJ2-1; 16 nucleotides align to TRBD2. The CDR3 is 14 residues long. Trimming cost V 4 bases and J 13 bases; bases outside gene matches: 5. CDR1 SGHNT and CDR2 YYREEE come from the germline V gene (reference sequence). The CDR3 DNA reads TGTGCCAGCAGCCCCGGGACTAGCGGGAGGGCCCAGTTCTTC. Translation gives CASSPGTSGRAQFF.

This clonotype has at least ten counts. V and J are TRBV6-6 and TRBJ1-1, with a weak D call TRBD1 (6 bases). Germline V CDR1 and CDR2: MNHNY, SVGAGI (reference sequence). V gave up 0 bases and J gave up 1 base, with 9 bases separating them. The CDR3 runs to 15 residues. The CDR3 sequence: CASSYSWGQNTEAFF. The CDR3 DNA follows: TGTGCCAGCAGTTACTCGTGGGGACAGAACACTGAAGCTTTCTTT.

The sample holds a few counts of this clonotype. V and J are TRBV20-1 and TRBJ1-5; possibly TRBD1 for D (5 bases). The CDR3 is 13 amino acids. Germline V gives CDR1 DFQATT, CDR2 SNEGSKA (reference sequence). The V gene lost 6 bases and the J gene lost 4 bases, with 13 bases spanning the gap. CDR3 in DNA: TGCAGTGCGGGGGGACGGCTTAATCAGCCCCAGCATTTT. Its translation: CSAGGRLNQPQHF.

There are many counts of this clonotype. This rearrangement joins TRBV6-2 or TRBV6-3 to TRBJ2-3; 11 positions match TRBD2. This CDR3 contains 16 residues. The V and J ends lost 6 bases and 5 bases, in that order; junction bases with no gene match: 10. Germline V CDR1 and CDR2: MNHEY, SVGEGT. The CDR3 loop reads CASRQLAGEVVDTQYF. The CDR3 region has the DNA TGTGCCAGCAGGCAACTAGCGGGAGAGGTGGTAGATACGCAGTATTTT.

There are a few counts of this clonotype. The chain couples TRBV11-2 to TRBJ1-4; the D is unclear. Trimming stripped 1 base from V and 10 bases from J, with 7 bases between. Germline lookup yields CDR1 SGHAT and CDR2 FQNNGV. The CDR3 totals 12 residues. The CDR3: CASSLVDGKLFF. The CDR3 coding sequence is TGTGCCAGCAGCTTAGTAGACGGAAAACTGTTTTTT.

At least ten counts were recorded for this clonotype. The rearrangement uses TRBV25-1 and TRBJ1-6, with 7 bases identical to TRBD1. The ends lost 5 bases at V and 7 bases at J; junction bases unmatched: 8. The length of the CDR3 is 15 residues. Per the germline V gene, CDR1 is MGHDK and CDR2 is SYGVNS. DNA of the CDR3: TGTGCCAGCAGTTACTGGGGGACAGCAAATTCACCCCTCCACTTT. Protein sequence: CASSYWGTANSPLHF.

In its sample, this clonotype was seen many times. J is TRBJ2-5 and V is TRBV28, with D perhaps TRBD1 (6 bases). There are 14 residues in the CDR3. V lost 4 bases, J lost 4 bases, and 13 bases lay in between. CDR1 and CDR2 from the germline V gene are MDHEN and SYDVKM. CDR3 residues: CASSSTTGRETQYF. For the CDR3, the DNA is TGTGCCAGCAGTTCCACGACAGGTCGAGAGACCCAGTACTTC.